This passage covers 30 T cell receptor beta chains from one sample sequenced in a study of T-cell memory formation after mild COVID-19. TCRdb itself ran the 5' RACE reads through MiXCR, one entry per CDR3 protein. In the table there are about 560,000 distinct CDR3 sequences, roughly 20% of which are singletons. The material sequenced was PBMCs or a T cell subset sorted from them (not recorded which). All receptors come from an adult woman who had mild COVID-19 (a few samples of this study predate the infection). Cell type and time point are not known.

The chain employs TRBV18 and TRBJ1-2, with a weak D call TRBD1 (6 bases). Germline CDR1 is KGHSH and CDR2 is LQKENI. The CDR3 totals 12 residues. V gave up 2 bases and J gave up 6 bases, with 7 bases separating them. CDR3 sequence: CASSPGQNGYTF. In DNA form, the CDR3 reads TGTGCCAGCTCACCAGGACAGAATGGCTACACCTTC.

The CDR3 protein is CSAAGQGDYGYTF. In DNA form, the CDR3 reads TGCAGCGCAGCGGGGCAGGGCGACTATGGCTACACCTTC. The gene calls are TRBV29-1 and TRBJ1-2; possibly TRBD1 for D (5 bases). The germline V and J ends were trimmed by 7 bases and 3 bases, with 15 bases remaining between them. CDR1 SQVTM and CDR2 ANQGSEA come from the germline V gene. The CDR3 length is 13 residues.

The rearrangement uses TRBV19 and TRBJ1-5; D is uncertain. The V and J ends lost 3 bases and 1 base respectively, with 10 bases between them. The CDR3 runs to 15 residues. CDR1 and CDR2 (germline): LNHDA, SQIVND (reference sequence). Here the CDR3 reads CASSIRTESNQPQHF. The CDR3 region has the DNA TGTGCCAGTAGTATCCGAACAGAGAGCAATCAGCCCCAGCATTTT.

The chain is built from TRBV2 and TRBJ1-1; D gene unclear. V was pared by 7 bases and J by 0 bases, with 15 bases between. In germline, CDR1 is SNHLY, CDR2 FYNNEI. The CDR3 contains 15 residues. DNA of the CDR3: TGTGCCAGCAAGAGGTCAGAAACGATGAACACTGAAGCTTTCTTT. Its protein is CASKRSETMNTEAFF.

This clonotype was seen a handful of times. CDR3 protein: CAWSGQGEYNSPLHF. CDR3 nucleotides: TGTGCCTGGAGTGGGCAGGGGGAGTATAATTCACCCCTCCACTTT. This chain links TRBV30 with TRBJ1-6; 7 nucleotides agree with TRBD1. CDR3 length: 15 residues. Germline V gives CDR1 GTSNPN, CDR2 SVGIG (reference sequence). V shed 1 base and J 4 bases; nucleotides not matched to a gene: 4.

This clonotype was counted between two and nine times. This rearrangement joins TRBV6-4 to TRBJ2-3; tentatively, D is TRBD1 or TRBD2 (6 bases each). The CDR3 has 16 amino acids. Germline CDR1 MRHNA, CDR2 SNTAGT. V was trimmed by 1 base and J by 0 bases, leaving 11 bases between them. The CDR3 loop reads CASSDLGGSSTDTQYF. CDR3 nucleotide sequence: TGTGCCAGCAGTGACTTGGGGGGCTCGAGCACAGATACGCAGTATTTT.

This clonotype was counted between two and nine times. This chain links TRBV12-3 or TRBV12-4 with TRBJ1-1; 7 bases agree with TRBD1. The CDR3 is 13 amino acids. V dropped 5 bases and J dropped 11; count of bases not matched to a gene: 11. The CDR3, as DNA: TGTGCCAGCAGTCCCAGACAGGGACAACGGGCTTTCTTT. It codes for CASSPRQGQRAFF.

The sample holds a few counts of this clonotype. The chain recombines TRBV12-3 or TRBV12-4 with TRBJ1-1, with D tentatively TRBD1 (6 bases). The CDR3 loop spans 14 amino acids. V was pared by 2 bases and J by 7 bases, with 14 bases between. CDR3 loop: CASSLIGGQDEAFF. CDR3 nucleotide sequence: TGTGCCAGCAGTTTAATCGGGGGCCAAGATGAAGCTTTCTTT.

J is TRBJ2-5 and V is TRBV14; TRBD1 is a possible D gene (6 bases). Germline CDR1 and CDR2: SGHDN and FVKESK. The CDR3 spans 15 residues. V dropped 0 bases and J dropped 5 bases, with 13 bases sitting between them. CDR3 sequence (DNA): TGTGCCAGCAGCCAAGAGTCAGGGGCGAGGGAGACCCAGTACTTC. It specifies CASSQESGARETQYF.

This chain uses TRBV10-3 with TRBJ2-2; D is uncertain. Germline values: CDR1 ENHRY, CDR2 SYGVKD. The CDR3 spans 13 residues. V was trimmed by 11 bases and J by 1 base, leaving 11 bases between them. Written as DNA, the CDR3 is TGTGCCGCCCGCTTTGGGAACACCGGGGAGCTGTTTTTT. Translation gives CAARFGNTGELFF.

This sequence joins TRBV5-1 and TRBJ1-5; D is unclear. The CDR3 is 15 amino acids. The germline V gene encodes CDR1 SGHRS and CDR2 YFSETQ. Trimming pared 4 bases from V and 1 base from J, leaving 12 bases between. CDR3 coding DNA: TGCGCCAGCAGCGCAGAGTTTGGGAGCAATCAGCCCCAGCATTTT. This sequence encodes CASSAEFGSNQPQHF.

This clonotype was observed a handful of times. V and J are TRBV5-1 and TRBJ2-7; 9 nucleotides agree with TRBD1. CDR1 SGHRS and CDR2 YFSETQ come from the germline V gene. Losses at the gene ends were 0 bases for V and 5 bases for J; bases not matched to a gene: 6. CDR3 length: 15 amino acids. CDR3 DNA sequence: TGCGCCAGCAGCTTGGGCCGGGACAGGGTCGACGAGCAGTACTTC. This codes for CASSLGRDRVDEQYF.

CDR3 in amino acids: CASRGGGTYEQYF. CDR3 DNA: TGTGCCAGCAGGGGCGGGGGGACCTACGAGCAGTACTTC. The chain uses TRBV2 and TRBJ2-7; TRBD2 agrees at 8 bases. V was clipped by 6 bases and J by 2 bases; unmatched bases: 3. There are 13 residues in the CDR3. Per the germline V gene, CDR1 is SNHLY and CDR2 is FYNNEI.

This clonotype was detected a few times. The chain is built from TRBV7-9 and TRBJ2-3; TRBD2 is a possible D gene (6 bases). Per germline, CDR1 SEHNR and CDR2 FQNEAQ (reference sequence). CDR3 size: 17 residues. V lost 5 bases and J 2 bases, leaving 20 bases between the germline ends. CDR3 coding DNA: TGTGCCAGCAGCAACCTTGGAGGGGAAGAGCACACAGATACGCAGTATTTT. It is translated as CASSNLGGEEHTDTQYF.

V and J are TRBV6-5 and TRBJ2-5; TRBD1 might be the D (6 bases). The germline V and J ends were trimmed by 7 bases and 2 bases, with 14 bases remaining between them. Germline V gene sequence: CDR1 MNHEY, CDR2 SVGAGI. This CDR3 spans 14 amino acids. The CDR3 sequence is CASTYRVGQETQYF. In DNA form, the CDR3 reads TGTGCCAGCACCTACAGGGTTGGTCAAGAGACCCAGTACTTC.

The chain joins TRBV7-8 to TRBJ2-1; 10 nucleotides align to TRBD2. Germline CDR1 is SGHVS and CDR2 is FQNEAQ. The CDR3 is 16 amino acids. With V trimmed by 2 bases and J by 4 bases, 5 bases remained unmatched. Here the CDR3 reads CASSLFGLAEYNEQFF. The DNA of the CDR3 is TGTGCCAGCAGCTTATTTGGACTAGCGGAATACAATGAGCAGTTCTTC. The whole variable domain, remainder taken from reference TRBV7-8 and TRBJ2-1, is GAGVSQSPRYKVAKRGQDVALRCDPISGHVSLFWYQQALGQGPEFLTYFQNEAQLDKSGLPSDRFFAERPEGSVSTLKIQRTQQEDSAVYLCASSLFGLAEYNEQFFGPGTRLTVL.

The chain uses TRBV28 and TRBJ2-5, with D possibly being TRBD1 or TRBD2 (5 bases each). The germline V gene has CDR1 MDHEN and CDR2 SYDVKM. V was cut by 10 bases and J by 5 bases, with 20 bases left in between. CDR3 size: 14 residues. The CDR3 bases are TGTGCCACCACCATCAGGGACCACGGGGAGACCCAGTACTTC. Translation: CATTIRDHGETQYF.

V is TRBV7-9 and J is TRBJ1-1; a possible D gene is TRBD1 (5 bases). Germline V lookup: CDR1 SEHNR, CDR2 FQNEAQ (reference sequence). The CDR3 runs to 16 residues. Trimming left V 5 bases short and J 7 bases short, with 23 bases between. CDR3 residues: CASSHGMRAGVGEAFF. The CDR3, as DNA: TGTGCCAGCAGCCACGGGATGAGGGCGGGGGTAGGTGAAGCTTTCTTT.

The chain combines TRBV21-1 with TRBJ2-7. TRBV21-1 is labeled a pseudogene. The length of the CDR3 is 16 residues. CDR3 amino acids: CASSKVGEFPSYEQYF. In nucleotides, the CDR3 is TGTGCCAGCAGCAAAGTTGGGGAATTCCCATCCTACGAGCAGTACTTC.

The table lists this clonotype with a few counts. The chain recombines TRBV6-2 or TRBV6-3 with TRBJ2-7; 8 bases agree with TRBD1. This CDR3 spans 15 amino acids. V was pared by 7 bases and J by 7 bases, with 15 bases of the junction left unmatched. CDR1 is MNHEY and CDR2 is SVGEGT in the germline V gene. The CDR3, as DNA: TGTGCCAGCACTTTTGCCGGGACAGGTGCAATTGAGCAGTACTTC. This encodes CASTFAGTGAIEQYF.

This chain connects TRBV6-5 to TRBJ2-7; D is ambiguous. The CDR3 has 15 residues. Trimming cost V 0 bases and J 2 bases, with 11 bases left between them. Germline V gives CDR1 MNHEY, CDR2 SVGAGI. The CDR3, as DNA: TGTGCCAGCAGTTACTCGAACCAGGCGGCCTACGAGCAGTACTTC. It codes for CASSYSNQAAYEQYF.

The CDR3 is CASSDPRGSYGYTF. For the CDR3, the DNA is TGTGCCAGCAGTGACCCCCGGGGTAGCTATGGCTACACCTTC. The chain combines TRBV2 with TRBJ1-2, with D uncertain. The CDR3 spans 14 residues. V gave up 3 bases and J gave up 4 bases, with 12 bases separating them. The V gene's germline CDR1 is SNHLY and CDR2 FYNNEI. Based on the CDR3 plus reference TRBV2 and TRBJ1-2, the full variable domain is EPEVTQTPSHQVTQMGQEVILRCVPISNHLYFYWYRQILGQKVEFLVSFYNNEISEKSEIFDDQFSVERPDGSNFTLKIRSTKLEDSAMYFCASSDPRGSYGYTFGSGTRLTVV.

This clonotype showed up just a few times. The CDR3 loop reads CASSYSDRTRSPLHF. CDR3 nucleotides: TGTGCCAGCAGTTACTCAGACCGGACCCGTTCACCCCTCCACTTT. The genes are TRBV6-5 and TRBJ1-6; D uncertain. In germline, CDR1 is MNHEY, CDR2 SVGAGI. This CDR3 comprises 15 residues. Trimming pared 0 bases from V and 9 bases from J, leaving 12 bases between.

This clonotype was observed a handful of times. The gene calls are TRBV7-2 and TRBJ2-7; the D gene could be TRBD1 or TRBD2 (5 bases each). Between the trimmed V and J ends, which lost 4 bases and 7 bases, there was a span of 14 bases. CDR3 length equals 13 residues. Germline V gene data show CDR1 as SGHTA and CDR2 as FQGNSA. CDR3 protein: CASSSRAWGEQYF. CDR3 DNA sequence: TGTGCCAGCAGCTCCCGCGCGTGGGGGGAGCAGTACTTC. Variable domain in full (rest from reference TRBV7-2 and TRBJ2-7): GAGVSQSPSNKVTEKGKDVELRCDPISGHTALYWYRQSLGQGLEFLIYFQGNSAPDKSGLPSDRFSAERTGGSVSTLTIQRTQQEDSAVYLCASSSRAWGEQYFGPGTRLTVT.

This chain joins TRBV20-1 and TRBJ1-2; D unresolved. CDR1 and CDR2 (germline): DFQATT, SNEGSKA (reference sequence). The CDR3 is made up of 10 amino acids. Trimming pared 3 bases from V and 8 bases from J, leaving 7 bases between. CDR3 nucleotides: TGCAGTGCTAGTGTGAACGGCTACACCTTC. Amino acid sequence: CSASVNGYTF.

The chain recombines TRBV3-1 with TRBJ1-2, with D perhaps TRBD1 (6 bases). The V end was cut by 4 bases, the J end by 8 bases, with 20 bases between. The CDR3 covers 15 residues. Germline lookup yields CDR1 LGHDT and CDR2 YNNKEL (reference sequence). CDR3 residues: CASSPPGQPMEGYTF. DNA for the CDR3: TGTGCCAGCAGCCCGCCCGGACAGCCAATGGAAGGCTACACCTTC.

CDR3 loop: CASSYTGNQPQHF. The DNA of the CDR3 is TGTGCCAGCAGTTACACTGGCAATCAGCCCCAGCATTTT. The gene calls are TRBV6-2 or TRBV6-3 and TRBJ1-5; D call uncertain. CDR1 and CDR2 from the germline V gene are MNHEY and SVGEGT. The CDR3 is 13 residues long. V lost 2 bases and J lost 2, with 4 bases in between.

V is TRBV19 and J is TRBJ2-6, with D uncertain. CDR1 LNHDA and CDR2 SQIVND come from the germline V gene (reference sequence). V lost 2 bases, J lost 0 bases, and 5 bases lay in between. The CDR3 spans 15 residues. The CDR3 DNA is TGTGCCAGTAGTATATCAGACTCTGGGGCCAACGTCCTGACTTTC. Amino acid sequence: CASSISDSGANVLTF. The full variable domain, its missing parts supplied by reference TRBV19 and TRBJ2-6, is DGGITQSPKYLFRKEGQNVTLSCEQNLNHDAMYWYRQDPGQGLRLIYYSQIVNDFQKGDIAEGYSVSREKKESFPLTVTSAQKNPTAFYLCASSISDSGANVLTFGAGSRLTVL.

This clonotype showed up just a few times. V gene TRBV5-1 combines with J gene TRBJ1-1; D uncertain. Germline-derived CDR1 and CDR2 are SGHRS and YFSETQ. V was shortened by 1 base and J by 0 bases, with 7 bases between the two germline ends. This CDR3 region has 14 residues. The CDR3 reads CASSLRLMNTEAFF. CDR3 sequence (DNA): TGCGCCAGCAGCTTGAGGCTAATGAACACTGAAGCTTTCTTT.

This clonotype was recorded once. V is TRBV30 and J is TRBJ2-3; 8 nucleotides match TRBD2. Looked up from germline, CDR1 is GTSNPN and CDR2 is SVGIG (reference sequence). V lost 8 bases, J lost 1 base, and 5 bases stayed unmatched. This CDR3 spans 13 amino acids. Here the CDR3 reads CAGRGAGTDTQYF. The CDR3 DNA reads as TGTGCCGGGCGGGGGGCGGGCACAGATACGCAGTATTTT. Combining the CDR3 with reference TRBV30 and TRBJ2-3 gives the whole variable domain SQTIHQWPATLVQPVGSPLSLECTVEGTSNPNLYWYRQAAGRGLQLLFYSVGIGQISSEVPQNLSASRPQDRQFILSSKKLLLSDSGFYLCAGRGAGTDTQYFGPGTRLTVL.